This T cell receptor beta chain was observed in a study of CD8+ T cells in alopecia areata. A few counts support this clone. Sample treatment: oral pan-JAK inhibitor, 5-10 mg twice daily. It was from alopecia areata patients that lesional scalp punch biopsies and peripheral blood were collected. Germline CDR1 and CDR2: SGDLS and YYNGEE. The CDR3 totals 15 residues. V lost 2 bases and J 4 bases, leaving 14 bases between the germline ends. In each case, RNA was isolated and then reverse transcribed into cDNA as the sequencing template. TCRdb's copy holds only in-frame clones and misses some; the assay was immunoSEQ multiplex PCR. The sample consists of around 19,000 clones, 50% to 60% of them appearing once.

This material consisted of skin, taken at week 4, from a patient treated with tofacitinib. The rearrangement links TRBV9 to TRBJ2-3; D unresolved. This TCR was recovered from a human donor with alopecia areata. The CDR3 sequence is CASSVAGPGADTQYF. The CDR3, as DNA: TGTGCCAGCAGCGTGGCCGGTCCTGGGGCAGATACGCAGTATTTT.